These 9 T cell receptor beta chains were all obtained from the same sample, sequenced in a study of T cell repertoires in cytomegalovirus infection. TCRdb redid the calling of the reads with MiXCR, one entry per CDR3 protein. The sample lists approximately 500,000 distinct CDR3 sequences, more than 15% occurring once. The material sequenced was CD8+ T cells from PBMCs. These receptors originate from a human donor in good health (CMV status not recorded). Some clones in this sample may be carry-over from other donors' samples.

This clonotype was recorded at least ten times. V and J are TRBV20-1 and TRBJ1-2; 9 bases match TRBD1. With 0 bases clipped from V and 6 bases from J, the junction kept 11 bases outside the gene matches. In germline, CDR1 is DFQATT, CDR2 SNEGSKA (reference sequence). CDR3 length equals 16 residues. The CDR3, as DNA: TGCAGTGCTAGAGATCGCTCAGGGACAGGGCTTAATGGCTACACCTTC. Its protein is CSARDRSGTGLNGYTF.

This clonotype appeared a single time. This clone may be a read error of a much larger clone one base away. CDR3 residues: CASSLSYENTEAFF. The CDR3 region has the DNA TGTGCCAGCAGCTTATCCTACGAGAACACTGAAGCTTTCTTT. This chain connects TRBV11-2 to TRBJ1-1; D is undetermined. The CDR3 contains 14 residues. V dropped 2 bases and J dropped 1 base, with 8 bases sitting between them. Looked up from germline, CDR1 is SGHAT and CDR2 is FQNNGV.

This clonotype was seen a handful of times. This chain connects TRBV7-9 to TRBJ1-4; TRBD1 aligns across 8 bases. CDR1 and CDR2 (germline): SEHNR, FQNEAQ (reference sequence). V shed 4 bases and J 7 bases; nucleotides not matched to a gene: 5. The CDR3 spans 14 residues. CDR3 loop: CASSSDREGEKLFF. The CDR3 nucleotides read TGTGCCAGCAGCTCGGACAGGGAAGGTGAAAAACTGTTTTTT.

The chain combines TRBV5-1 with TRBJ2-2, with 9 bases identical to TRBD1. This CDR3 has 16 amino acids. The germline V gene encodes CDR1 SGHRS and CDR2 YFSETQ. The V segment lost 5 bases and the J segment 6 bases; nucleotides outside the gene matches: 11. This chain's CDR3 is CASRENRGRVPGELFF. Here the CDR3 DNA reads TGCGCCAGCAGGGAAAACAGGGGGCGCGTGCCCGGGGAGCTGTTTTTT.

The chain couples TRBV29-1 to TRBJ2-7; 7 positions agree with TRBD1. Per germline, CDR1 SQVTM and CDR2 ANQGSEA. This CDR3 is built from 15 residues. V lost 3 bases to trimming and J lost 0 bases; unmatched junction nucleotides: 8. The CDR3 region is CSVERPGQHSYEQYF. CDR3 nucleotides: TGCAGCGTTGAGCGACCGGGACAGCACTCCTACGAGCAGTACTTC.

This clonotype was observed at least ten times. The chain has TRBV12-3 or TRBV12-4 and TRBJ2-2, with 7 bases matching TRBD2. The CDR3 loop spans 17 amino acids. The V gene end was trimmed by 7 bases and the J gene end by 0 bases; junction bases not matched to a gene: 11. In DNA form, the CDR3 reads TGTGCCAGCAATCCGGGACTACCCGAACCGAACACCGGGGAGCTGTTTTTT. Encoded protein: CASNPGLPEPNTGELFF.

This clonotype appeared many times. The chain combines TRBV5-6 with TRBJ2-3; D gene uncertain. V was clipped by 1 base and J by 4 bases, with 10 bases between them. The CDR3 spans 14 residues. Germline CDR1 reads SGHDT; CDR2 reads YYEEEE. The CDR3 spells CASSLIGKADTQYF. The DNA for the CDR3 is TGTGCCAGCAGCTTGATAGGGAAGGCAGATACGCAGTATTTT.

This clonotype was seen at least ten times. The chain recombines TRBV7-9 with TRBJ2-3, with D perhaps matching TRBD2 (6 bases). The CDR3 contains 13 residues. Germline V gives CDR1 SEHNR, CDR2 FQNEAQ (reference sequence). The V end was cut by 8 bases, the J end by 11 bases, with 20 bases between. This CDR3 is CASRGGDRRGQYF. In nucleotides, the CDR3 is TGTGCCAGCCGGGGCGGGGACCGCCGTGGGCAGTATTTT.

This clonotype was recorded at least ten times. The genes are TRBV4-1 and TRBJ2-2, with D possibly matching TRBD2 (6 bases). The CDR3 is 16 residues long. Trimming removed 0 bases at V and 4 bases at J, with 12 bases between. Germline CDR1 reads MGHRA; CDR2 reads YSYEKL. Here the CDR3 reads CASSQDWRDGTGELFF. In DNA, the CDR3 is TGCGCCAGCAGCCAAGACTGGCGGGACGGCACCGGGGAGCTGTTTTTT.